The entry below describes one T cell receptor beta chain. The CDR3 has 13 amino acids. Between the trimmed V and J ends, which lost 2 bases and 1 base, there was a span of 5 bases. Germline V gives CDR1 MNHEY, CDR2 SVGEGT. This entry is derived from a study of T-cell memory formation after mild COVID-19. About the research overall: TCR clusters largely stayed donor specific.

One entry per CDR3 protein results from TCRdb running MiXCR on the 5' RACE reads. The sample shows 140,000 to 150,000 distinct CDR3 sequences, about 23% of them seen only once. Sequencing was carried out using PBMCs or a T cell subset sorted from them (not recorded which). The clonotype originates from an adult woman who had mild COVID-19 (a few samples of this study predate the infection). Cell type and time point are not known. The rearrangement joins TRBV6-2 or TRBV6-3 to TRBJ1-1, with D unresolved. The CDR3 sequence: CASSYDWNTEAFF. Written as DNA, the CDR3 is TGTGCCAGCAGTTACGATTGGAACACTGAAGCTTTCTTT.